This TCR beta chain was retrieved from a study of vaccination and CD4 T cells after COVID-19 (dated by TCRdb to 2022 to 2024). Regarding the complete study: Convalescent patients had a positive SARS-CoV-2 result on nasal swab PCR, and of these patients, nine had mild disease and one had severe disease. In under twelve COVID-19 convalescent patients and several infection-naive healthy vaccine recipients, researchers compared the spike-specific CD4+ TCR repertoire from before mRNA vaccination with the repertoire from after. The convalescent cohort included six males and four females, with two Hispanic individuals, seven Caucasians, two Asians and one multiracial person. The time from the second vaccine dose to post-vaccine blood sampling had a median of approximately 72 days and ranged from about 14 to 250 days. Participants received two doses of either the Pfizer-BioNTech BNT162b2 vaccine (n=8) or the Moderna mRNA-1273 vaccine (n=2). Overlapping spike peptide pools from SARS-CoV-2 and from the common cold coronaviruses HCoV-NL63, HCoV-OC43 and HCoV-229E were used as culture stimuli. Post-COVID blood samples from convalescent patients were collected a median of around 110 days after diagnosis, with a range of about 30 to 170 days. As controls, cultures received a CEFX viral epitope pool (the positive control), an HIV-1 Nef peptide pool (the negative control), or no peptide at all. Study-level results and caveats: In convalescent patients, a median around 90% of post-vaccine SARS-CoV-2-reactive clones were detected only after vaccination, suggesting vaccine-specific priming. An increase in the median number of SARS-CoV-2-reactive clonotypes from 20 to 25 after infection to some 40 after vaccination was observed, but the change was not found to be significant. Of the vaccine-specific clones in convalescent patients, 304 of 307, or nearly all, reacted only to SARS-CoV-2 spike and did not cross-react with common cold coronaviruses. The number of convalescent patients in the study was relatively small, and the study did not examine early timepoints following natural infection.

About this clonotype itself: Its target antigen remains unknown. No base qualities exist here, and no much larger clone lies one base off it.

Library preparation used PCR. At the Johns Hopkins FTIC core, DNA from the cultured CD4+ T cells underwent TCR sequencing with the Oncomine TCR Beta short-read assay. The QIAamp micro DNA kit was used to extract genomic DNA from the cultured CD4+ T cells. The Oncomine TCR Beta libraries from cultured CD4+ T cells were pooled using unique dual indexes and then sequenced on an Illumina iSeq 100. Per the original workflow: Non-productive sequences were filtered out, and CDR3s that did not start with C, did not end with F or W, or were shorter than 7 amino acids were discarded. The MANAFEST web application was used to identify antigen-specific clonotypes by comparing peptide-stimulated wells against reference wells and other culture wells. An FDR below 0.05, an odds ratio above 5, and a productive frequency above 0.1% in at least two of three replicate wells were required for clones to be considered positive. A clonotype counted as cross-reactive if it showed significant expansion both in the SARS-CoV-2 spike wells and in at least one common cold coronavirus spike condition. Levenshtein distances (stringdist) and unrooted phylogenetic trees (ape) in R version 3.6.1 were used to assess CDR3 homology. Using fastp trimming at Q25 and MiXCR clonotype assembly, TCRdb reanalyzed the public sequencing data and kept in-frame beta chains. Rows are unified per CDR3 protein, each entry keeping the most common DNA and genes. It is TCRdb's table, rather than the study itself, that gives the V and J calls and clone size. The sample data list about 15,000 distinct CDR3 sequences, and around 50% of these were observed just once. In total, the top ten clones hold approximately 12% of the sample.

V and J are trimmed by 0 bases and 8 bases, and the gene matches miss 7 bases of the junction. The CDR3 has 14 amino acids, counting the end cysteine and phenylalanine. Only the CDR3 portion is preserved as DNA: 42 bases, with reading frame beginning at the first base. CDR1 and CDR2 are read off the germline V gene (reference sequence) as SGHNT and YYREEE. Read against the paper, the sample's treatment or condition label means: roughly 11-day PBMC culture with coronavirus spike peptide pools or control peptides (ViraFEST assay). The study used the ViraFEST assay, which expanded antigen-specific T cells with peptide pools and then identified expanded clonotypes by TCR sequencing. The positive SARS-CoV-2 PCR tests of the convalescent patients were dated from March to December 2020, before the Alpha, Beta and Delta variants emerged in the United States. PBMCs were cultured at 1.5 million to 2 million per well in IMDM supplemented with about 5.5% human AB serum and about 9.6 IU/ml IL-2, with approximately 9.5 ug/ml peptide pools added. Half of the culture medium was replaced with fresh IL-2-containing medium on days 3 and 7. After less than 12 days of culture, CD4+ T cells were isolated by negative selection using the EasySep CD4+ T cell isolation kit. Ficoll-Paque Plus gradient centrifugation was used to isolate PBMCs from whole blood, and the isolated PBMCs were then either used fresh or cryopreserved at -140C. In general, triplicate wells were set up for every culture condition.

This TCR came from a human donor who had recovered from COVID-19. The rearrangement joined TRBV5-4 to TRBJ1-2; the junction holds 7 bases that match TRBD1. Specimen: CD4+ T cells from blood, cultured in vitro. The DNA sequence reads TGTGCCAGCAGCTTGGGGGGACAGTCTCGCGGCTACACCTTC. This codes for CASSLGGQSRGYTF.